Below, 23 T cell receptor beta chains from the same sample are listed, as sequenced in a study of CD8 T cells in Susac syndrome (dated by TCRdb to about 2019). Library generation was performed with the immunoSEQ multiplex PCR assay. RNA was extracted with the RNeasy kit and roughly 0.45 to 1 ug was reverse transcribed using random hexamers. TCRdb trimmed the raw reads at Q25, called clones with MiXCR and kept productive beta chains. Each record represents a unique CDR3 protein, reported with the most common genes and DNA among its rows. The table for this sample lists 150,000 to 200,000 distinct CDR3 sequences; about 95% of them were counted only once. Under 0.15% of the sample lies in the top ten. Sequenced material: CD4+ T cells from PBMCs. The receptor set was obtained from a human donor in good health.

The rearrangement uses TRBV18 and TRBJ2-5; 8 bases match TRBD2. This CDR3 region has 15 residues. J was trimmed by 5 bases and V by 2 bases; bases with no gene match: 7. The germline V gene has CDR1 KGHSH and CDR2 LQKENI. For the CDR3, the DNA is TGTGCCAGCTCACCAGATGCGACTAGCGCTGAGACCCAGTACTTC. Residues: CASSPDATSAETQYF.

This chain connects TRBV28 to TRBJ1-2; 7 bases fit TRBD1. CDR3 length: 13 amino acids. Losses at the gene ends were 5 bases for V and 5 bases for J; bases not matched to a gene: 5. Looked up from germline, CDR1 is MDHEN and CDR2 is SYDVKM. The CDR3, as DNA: TGTGCCAGCAGTGAAGACAGGGTTTATGGCTACACCTTC. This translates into CASSEDRVYGYTF.

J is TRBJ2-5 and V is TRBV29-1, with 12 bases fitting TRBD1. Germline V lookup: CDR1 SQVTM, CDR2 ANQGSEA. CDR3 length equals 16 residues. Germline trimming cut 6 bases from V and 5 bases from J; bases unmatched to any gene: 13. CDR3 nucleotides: TGCAGCGTGGACGGGACAGGGGGCGACTCGACGGAGACCCAGTACTTC. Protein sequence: CSVDGTGGDSTETQYF.

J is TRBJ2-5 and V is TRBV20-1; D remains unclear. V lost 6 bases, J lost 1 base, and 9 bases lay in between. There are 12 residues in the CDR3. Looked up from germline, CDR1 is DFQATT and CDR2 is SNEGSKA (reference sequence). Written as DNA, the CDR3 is TGCAGTGCCGCAGAATTCCAAGAGACCCAGTACTTC. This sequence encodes CSAAEFQETQYF.

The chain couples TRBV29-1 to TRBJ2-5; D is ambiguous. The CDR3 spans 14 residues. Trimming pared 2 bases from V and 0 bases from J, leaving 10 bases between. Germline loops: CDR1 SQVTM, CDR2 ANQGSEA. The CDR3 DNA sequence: TGCAGCGTTGAATTCAATTCAGACCAAGAGACCCAGTACTTC. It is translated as CSVEFNSDQETQYF. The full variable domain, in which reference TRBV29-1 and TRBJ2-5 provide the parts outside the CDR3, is SAVISQKPSRDICQRGTSLTIQCQVDSQVTMMFWYRQQPGQSLTLIATANQGSEATYESGFVIDKFPISRPNLTFSTLTVSNMSPEDSSIYLCSVEFNSDQETQYFGPGTRLLVL.

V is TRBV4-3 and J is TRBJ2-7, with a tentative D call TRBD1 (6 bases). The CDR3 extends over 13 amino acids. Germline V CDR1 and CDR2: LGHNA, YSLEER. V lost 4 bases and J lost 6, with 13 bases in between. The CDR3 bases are TGCGCCAGCAGCCTGGGCACAGGGAGCGAGCAGTACTTC. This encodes CASSLGTGSEQYF.

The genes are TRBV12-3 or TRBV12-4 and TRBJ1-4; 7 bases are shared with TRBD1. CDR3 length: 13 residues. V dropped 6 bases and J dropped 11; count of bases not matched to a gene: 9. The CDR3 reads CASSTEGAWKLFF. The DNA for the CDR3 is TGTGCCAGCAGCACGGAGGGGGCGTGGAAACTGTTTTTT.

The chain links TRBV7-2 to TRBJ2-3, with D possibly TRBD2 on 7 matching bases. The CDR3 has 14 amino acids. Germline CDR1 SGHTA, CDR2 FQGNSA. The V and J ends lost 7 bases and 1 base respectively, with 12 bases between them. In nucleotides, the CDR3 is TGTGCCAGCAAATCGGGGGGCGGCACAGATACGCAGTATTTT. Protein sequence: CASKSGGGTDTQYF.

The DNA for the CDR3 is TGCAGCGTTGAAAAAGCGGGGGGAGCCTACGAGCAGTACTTC. Amino acids: CSVEKAGGAYEQYF. The rearrangement joins TRBV29-1 to TRBJ2-7; 9 nucleotides align to TRBD2. Looked up from germline, CDR1 is SQVTM and CDR2 is ANQGSEA. The CDR3 contains 14 residues. V lost 2 bases to trimming and J lost 2 bases; unmatched junction nucleotides: 4.

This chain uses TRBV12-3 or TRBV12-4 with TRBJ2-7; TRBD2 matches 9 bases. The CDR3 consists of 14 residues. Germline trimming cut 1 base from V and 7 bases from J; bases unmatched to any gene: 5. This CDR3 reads CASSLGGTSWEQYF. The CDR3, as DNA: TGTGCCAGCAGTTTAGGAGGGACTAGCTGGGAGCAGTACTTC.

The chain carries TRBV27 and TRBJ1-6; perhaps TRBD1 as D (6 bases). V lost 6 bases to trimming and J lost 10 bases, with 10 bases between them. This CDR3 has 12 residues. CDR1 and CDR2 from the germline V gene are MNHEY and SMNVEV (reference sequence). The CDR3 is CASRQGNSPLHF. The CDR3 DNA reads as TGTGCCAGCAGACAGGGAAACTCACCCCTCCACTTT.

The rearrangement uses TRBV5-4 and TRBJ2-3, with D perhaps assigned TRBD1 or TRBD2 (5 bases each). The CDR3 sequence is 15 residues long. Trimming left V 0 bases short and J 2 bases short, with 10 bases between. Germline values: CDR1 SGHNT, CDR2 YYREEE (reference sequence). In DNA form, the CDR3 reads TGTGCCAGCAGCTTGGTCGGGGCCCTCACAGATACGCAGTATTTT. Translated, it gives CASSLVGALTDTQYF. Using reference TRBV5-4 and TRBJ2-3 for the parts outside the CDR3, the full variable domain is ETGVTQSPTHLIKTRGQQVTLRCSSQSGHNTVSWYQQALGQGPQFIFQYYREEENGRGNFPPRFSGLQFPNYSSELNVNALELDDSALYLCASSLVGALTDTQYFGPGTRLTVL.

This CDR3 reads CASSPSAATYGYTF. CDR3 coding DNA: TGTGCCAGCAGTCCCTCGGCAGCGACCTATGGCTACACCTTC. The chain joins TRBV2 to TRBJ1-2; D is uncertain. V shed 5 bases and J shed 4 bases, with 14 bases lying between them. Looked up from germline, CDR1 is SNHLY and CDR2 is FYNNEI. This CDR3 contains 14 residues.

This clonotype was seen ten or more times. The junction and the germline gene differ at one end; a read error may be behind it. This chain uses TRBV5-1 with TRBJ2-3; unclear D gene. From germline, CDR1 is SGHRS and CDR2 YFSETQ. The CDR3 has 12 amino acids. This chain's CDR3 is CASSRSTDTQYF. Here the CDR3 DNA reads TGTGCCAGCAGCAGAAGCACAGATACGCAGTATTTT.

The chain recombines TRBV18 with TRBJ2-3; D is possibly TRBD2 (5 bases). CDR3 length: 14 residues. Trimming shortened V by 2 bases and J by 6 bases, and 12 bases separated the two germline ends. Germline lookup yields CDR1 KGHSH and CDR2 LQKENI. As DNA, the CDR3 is TGTGCCAGCTCACCAGGAACCGGGGATGATACGCAGTATTTT. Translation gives CASSPGTGDDTQYF.

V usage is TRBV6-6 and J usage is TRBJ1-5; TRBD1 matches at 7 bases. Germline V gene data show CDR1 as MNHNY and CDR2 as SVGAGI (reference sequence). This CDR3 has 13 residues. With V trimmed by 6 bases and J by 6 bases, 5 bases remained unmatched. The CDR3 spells CASSAAGGQPQHF. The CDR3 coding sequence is TGTGCCAGCAGCGCAGCAGGGGGTCAGCCCCAGCATTTT.

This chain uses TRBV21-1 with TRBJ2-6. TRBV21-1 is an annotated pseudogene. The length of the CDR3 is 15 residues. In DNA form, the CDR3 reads TGTGCCAGCAGCAAAGAGAGGGCTGGGGCCAACGTCCTGACTTTC. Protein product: CASSKERAGANVLTF.

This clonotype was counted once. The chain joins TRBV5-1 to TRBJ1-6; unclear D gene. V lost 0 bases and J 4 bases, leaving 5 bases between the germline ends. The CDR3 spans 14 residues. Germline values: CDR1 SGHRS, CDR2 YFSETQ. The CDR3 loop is CASSLGGYNSPLHF. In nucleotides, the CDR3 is TGCGCCAGCAGCTTGGGGGGTTATAATTCACCCCTCCACTTT.

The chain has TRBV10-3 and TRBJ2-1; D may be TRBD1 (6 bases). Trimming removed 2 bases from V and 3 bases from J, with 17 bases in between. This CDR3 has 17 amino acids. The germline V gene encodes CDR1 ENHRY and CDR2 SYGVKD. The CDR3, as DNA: TGTGCCATCAGTGAGGGCCCGGGACACCGTAGCTACAATGAGCAGTTCTTC. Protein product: CAISEGPGHRSYNEQFF.

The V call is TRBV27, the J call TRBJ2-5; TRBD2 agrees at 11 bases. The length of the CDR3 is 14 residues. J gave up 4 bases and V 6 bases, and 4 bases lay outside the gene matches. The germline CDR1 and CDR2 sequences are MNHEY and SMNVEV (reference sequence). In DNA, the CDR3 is TGTGCCAGCAGGCTAGCGGGGGGTCTAGAGACCCAGTACTTC. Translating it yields CASRLAGGLETQYF.

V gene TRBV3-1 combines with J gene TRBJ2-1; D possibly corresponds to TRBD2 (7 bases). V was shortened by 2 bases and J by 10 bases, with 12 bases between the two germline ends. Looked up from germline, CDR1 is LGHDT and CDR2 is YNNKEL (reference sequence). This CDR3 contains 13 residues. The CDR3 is CASSQLGGREQFF. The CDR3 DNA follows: TGTGCCAGCAGCCAACTGGGGGGGCGAGAGCAGTTCTTC.

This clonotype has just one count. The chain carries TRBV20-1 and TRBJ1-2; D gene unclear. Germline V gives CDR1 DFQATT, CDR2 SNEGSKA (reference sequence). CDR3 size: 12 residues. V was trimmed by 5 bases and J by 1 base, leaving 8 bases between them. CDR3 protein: CSAPISNYGYTF. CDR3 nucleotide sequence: TGCAGTGCTCCGATAAGTAACTATGGCTACACCTTC.

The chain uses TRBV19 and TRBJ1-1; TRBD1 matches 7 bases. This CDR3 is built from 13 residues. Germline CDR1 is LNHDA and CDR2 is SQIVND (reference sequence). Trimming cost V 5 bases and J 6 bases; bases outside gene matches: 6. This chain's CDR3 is CASSPGGGPEAFF. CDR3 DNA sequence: TGTGCCAGTAGTCCAGGGGGGGGCCCTGAAGCTTTCTTT.